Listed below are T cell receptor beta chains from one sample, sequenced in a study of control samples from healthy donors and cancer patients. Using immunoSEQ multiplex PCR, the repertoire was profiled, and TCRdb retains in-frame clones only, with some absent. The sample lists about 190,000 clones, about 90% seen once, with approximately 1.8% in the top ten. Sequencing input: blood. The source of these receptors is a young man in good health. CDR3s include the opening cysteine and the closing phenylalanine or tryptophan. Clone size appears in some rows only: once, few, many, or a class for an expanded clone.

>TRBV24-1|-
CATPTGGKYEQYF
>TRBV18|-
CASSPEQGVLRGNTIYF
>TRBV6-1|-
CASSELYGQDYEQYF
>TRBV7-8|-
CASSLHSRGQISGNTIYF
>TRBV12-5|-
CASGRDNSYEQYF
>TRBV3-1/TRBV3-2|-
CASSQVPGTSGALVDTQYF
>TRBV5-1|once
CASSYPATSGEYQETQYF
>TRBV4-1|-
CASSRQGSPQPQHF
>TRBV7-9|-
CASSLANSGGLGTYEQYF
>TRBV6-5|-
CASSYASGGMAYEQYF
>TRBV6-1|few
CASSDNRASNQPQHF
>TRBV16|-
CASSQRSGANVLTF
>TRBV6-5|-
CASRTPTGNTIYF
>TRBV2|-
CASSDGGNNEKLFF
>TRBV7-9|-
CASTGAGPYNSPLHF
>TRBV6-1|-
CASSEQGSLTYEQYF
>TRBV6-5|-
CASSYDRAMNTEAFF
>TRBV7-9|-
CASSRTSGGVNEQYF
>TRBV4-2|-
CASSQGGLAGDTQYF
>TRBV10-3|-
CAISESRKGGRAEAFF
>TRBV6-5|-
CASSSPGADYGYTF
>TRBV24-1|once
CATSDRETGGSSGGELFF
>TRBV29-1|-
CSVEQNYGYTF
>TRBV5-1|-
CASSLTSGGFNEQFF
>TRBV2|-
CASSEVGQGRGYTF
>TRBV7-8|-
CASSLSGPNIQYF
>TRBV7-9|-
CASNPDRGDTF
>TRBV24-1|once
CATSEWGTSGDLNYNEQFF
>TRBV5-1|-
CASSFRDRYSSTDTQYF
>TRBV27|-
CASSVTRDRGFNQPQHF
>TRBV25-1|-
CASYRGGYTF
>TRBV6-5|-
CASSRQENTGELFF
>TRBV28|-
CASSPNAGELFF
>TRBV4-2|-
CASLQGDMNTEAFF
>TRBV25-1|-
CASSLLGTGRNNEKLFF
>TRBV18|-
CASSRAKNRNTGELFF
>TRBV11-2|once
CASSFDRGMNTEAFF
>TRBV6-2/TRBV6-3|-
CASSYDNLHTNEKLFF